The clone carrying this T cell receptor beta chain occurred a few times. Its antigen is undetermined. Treatment in this sample: approximately nine-day PBMC culture with coronavirus spike peptide pools or control peptides (ViraFEST assay). This sample is drawn from a study of vaccination and CD4 T cells after COVID-19. Scientists ran DNA taken from cultured CD4+ T cells through the Oncomine TCR Beta short-read assay for sequencing. TCRdb ran MiXCR on the PCR reads and lists one entry per CDR3 protein. Among around 20,000 distinct CDR3 sequences listed, roughly two fifths were seen once. Germline CDR1 reads DFQATT; CDR2 reads SNEGSKA (reference sequence). Trimming took 3 bases from V and 1 from J; bases not matched to a gene: 5. The CDR3 contains 14 residues.

The chain combines TRBV20-1 with TRBJ1-1; TRBD1 matches 7 bases. The material was CD4+ T cells from blood, cultured in vitro, obtained after SARS-CoV-2 vaccination. The clonotype was recovered from a human donor who had recovered from COVID-19. Here the CDR3 reads CSARATGRNTEAFF. Here the CDR3 DNA reads TGCAGTGCTAGGGCGACAGGGAGGAACACTGAAGCTTTCTTT.